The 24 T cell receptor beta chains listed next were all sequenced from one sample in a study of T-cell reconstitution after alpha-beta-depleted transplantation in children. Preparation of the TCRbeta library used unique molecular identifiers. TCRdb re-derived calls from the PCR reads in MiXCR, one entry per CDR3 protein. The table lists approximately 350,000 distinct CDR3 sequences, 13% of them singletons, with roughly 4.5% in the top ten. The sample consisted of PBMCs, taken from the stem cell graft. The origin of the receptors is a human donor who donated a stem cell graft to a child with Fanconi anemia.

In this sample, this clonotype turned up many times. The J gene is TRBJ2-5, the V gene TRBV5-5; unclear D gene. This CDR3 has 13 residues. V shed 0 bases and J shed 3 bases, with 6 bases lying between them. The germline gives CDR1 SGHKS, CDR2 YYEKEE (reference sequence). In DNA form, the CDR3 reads TGTGCCAGCAGCTTGGCCGAAGAAGAGACCCAGTACTTC. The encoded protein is CASSLAEEETQYF.

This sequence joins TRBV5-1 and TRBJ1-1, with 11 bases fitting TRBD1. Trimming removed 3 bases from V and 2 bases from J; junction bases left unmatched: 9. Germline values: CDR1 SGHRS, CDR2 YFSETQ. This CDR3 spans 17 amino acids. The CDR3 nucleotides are TGCGCCAGCAGCTCCGGACAGGGGGCGAGGGGCAACACTGAAGCTTTCTTT. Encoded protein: CASSSGQGARGNTEAFF.

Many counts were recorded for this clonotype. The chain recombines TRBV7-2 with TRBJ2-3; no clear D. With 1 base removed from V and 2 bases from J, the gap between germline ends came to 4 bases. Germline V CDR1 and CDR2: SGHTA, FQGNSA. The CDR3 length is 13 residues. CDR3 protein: CASSLVDTDTQYF. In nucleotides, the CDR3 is TGTGCCAGCAGCTTAGTAGACACAGATACGCAGTATTTT.

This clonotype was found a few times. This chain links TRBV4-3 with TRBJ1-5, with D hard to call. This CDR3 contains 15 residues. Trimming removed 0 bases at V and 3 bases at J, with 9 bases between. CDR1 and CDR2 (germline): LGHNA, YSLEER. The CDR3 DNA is TGCGCCAGCAGCCAAGAATGGCTTGACAATCAGCCCCAGCATTTT. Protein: CASSQEWLDNQPQHF.

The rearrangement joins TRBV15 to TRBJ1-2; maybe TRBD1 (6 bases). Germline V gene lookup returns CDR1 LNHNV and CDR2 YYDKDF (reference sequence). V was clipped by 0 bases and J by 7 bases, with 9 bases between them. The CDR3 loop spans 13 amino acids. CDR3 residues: CATSREDSGGYTF. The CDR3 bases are TGTGCCACCAGCAGAGAGGACAGCGGTGGCTACACCTTC.

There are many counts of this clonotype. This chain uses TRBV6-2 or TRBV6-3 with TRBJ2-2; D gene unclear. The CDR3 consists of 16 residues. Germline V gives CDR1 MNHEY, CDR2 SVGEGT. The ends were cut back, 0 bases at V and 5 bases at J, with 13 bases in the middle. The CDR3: CASSYSSVGPTGELFF. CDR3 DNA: TGTGCCAGCAGTTACTCCTCCGTCGGCCCTACCGGGGAGCTGTTTTTT.

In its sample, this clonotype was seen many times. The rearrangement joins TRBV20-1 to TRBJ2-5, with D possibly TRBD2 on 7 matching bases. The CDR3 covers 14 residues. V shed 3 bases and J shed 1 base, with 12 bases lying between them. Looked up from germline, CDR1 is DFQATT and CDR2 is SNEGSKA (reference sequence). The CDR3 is CSARRGGVQETQYF. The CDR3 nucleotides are TGCAGTGCTAGGAGGGGGGGGGTCCAAGAGACCCAGTACTTC.

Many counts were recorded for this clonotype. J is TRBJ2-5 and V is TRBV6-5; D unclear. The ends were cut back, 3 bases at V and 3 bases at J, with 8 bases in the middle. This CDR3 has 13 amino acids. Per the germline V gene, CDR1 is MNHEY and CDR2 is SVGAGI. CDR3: CASSYEAEETQYF. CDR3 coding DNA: TGTGCCAGCAGTTATGAGGCAGAAGAGACCCAGTACTTC.

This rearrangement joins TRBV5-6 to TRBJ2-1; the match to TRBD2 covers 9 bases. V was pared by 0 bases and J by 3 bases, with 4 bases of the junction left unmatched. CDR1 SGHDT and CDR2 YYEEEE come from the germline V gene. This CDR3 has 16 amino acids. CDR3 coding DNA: TGTGCCAGCAGCTTGGGACTAGCGGAGAGCTACAATGAGCAGTTCTTC. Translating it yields CASSLGLAESYNEQFF.

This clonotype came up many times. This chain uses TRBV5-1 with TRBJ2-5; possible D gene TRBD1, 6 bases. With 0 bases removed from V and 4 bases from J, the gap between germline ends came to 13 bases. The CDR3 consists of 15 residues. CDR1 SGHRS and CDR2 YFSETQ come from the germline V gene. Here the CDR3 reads CASSLVSGGGETQYF. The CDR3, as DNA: TGCGCCAGCAGCTTGGTCAGTGGGGGCGGAGAGACCCAGTACTTC. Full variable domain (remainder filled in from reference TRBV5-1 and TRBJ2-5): KAGVTQTPRYLIKTRGQQVTLSCSPISGHRSVSWYQQTPGQGLQFLFEYFSETQRNKGNFPGRFSGRQFSNSRSEMNVSTLELGDSALYLCASSLVSGGGETQYFGPGTRLLVL.

CDR3 loop: CASSYREPEEKLFF. The CDR3 DNA reads TGTGCCAGCAGTTACAGGGAGCCGGAAGAAAAACTGTTTTTT. The J gene is TRBJ1-4, the V gene TRBV7-9; D possibly corresponds to TRBD1 (6 bases). V was pared by 6 bases and J by 8 bases, with 16 bases between. The CDR3 has 14 amino acids. Germline V gene data show CDR1 as SEHNR and CDR2 as FQNEAQ (reference sequence).

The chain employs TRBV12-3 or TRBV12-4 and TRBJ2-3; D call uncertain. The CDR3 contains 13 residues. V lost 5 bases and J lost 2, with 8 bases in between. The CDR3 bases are TGTGCCAGCAGTAAACAGTCCACAGATACGCAGTATTTT. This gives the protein CASSKQSTDTQYF.

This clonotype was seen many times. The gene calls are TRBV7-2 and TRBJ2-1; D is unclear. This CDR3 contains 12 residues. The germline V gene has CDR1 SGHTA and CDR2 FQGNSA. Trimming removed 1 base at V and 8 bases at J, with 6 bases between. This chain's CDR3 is CASSLGPHEQFF. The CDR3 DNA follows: TGTGCCAGCAGCTTAGGCCCCCATGAGCAGTTCTTC. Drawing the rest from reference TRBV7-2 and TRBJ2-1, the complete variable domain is GAGVSQSPSNKVTEKGKDVELRCDPISGHTALYWYRQSLGQGLEFLIYFQGNSAPDKSGLPSDRFSAERTGGSVSTLTIQRTQQEDSAVYLCASSLGPHEQFFGPGTRLTVL.

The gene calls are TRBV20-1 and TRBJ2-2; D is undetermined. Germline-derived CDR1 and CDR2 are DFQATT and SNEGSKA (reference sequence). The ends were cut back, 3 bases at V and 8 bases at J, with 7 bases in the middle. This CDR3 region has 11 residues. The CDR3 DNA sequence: TGCAGTGCTAGTATATCTGGGGAGCTGTTTTTT. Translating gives CSASISGELFF.

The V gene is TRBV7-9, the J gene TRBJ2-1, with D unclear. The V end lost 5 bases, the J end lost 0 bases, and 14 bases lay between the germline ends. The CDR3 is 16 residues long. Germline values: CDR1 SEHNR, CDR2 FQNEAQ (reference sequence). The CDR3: CASSPSNGPSYNEQFF. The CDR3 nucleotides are TGTGCCAGCAGCCCTTCCAATGGGCCCTCCTACAATGAGCAGTTCTTC.

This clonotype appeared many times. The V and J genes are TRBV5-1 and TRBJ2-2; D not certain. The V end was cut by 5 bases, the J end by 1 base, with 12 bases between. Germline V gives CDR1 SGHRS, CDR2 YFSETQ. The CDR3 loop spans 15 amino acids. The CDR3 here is CASRPTAGNTGELFF. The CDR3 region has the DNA TGCGCCAGCAGGCCCACGGCCGGGAACACCGGGGAGCTGTTTTTT.

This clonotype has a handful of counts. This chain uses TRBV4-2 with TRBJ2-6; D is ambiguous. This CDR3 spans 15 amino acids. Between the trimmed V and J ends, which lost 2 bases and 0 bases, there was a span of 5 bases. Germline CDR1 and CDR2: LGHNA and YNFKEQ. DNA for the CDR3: TGTGCCAGCAGCCAATTCAGCTCTGGGGCCAACGTCCTGACTTTC. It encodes CASSQFSSGANVLTF.

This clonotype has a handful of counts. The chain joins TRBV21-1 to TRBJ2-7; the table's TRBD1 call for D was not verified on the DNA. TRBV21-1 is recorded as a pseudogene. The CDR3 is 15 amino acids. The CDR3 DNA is TGTGCCAGCAGCAGGGGTCCTAGGCCCCTGGACGAGCAGTACGTC. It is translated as CASSRGPRPLDEQYV.

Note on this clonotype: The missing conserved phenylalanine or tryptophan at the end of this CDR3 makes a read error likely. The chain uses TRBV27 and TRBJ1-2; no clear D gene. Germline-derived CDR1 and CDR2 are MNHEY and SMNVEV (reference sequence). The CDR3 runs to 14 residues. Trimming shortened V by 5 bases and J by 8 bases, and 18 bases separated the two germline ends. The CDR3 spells CASSPDRGLVGYTS. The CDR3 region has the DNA TGTGCCAGCAGTCCGGACCGAGGACTCGTCGGCTACACCTCC.

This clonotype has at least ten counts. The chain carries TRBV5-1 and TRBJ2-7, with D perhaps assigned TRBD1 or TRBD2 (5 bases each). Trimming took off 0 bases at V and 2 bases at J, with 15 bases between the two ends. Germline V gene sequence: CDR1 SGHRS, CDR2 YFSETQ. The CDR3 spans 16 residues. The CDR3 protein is CASSLGRGAVAYEQYF. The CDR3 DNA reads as TGCGCCAGCAGCTTGGGAAGAGGGGCGGTAGCCTACGAGCAGTACTTC. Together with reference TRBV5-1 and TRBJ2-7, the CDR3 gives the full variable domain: KAGVTQTPRYLIKTRGQQVTLSCSPISGHRSVSWYQQTPGQGLQFLFEYFSETQRNKGNFPGRFSGRQFSNSRSEMNVSTLELGDSALYLCASSLGRGAVAYEQYFGPGTRLTVT.

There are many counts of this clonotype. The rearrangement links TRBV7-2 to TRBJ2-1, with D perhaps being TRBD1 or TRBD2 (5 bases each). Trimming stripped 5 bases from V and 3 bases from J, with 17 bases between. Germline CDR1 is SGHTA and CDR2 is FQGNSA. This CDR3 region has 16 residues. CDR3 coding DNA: TGTGCCAGCAGCCCTCTGGGGACGGACCGCTACAATGAGCAGTTCTTC. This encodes CASSPLGTDRYNEQFF.

CDR3 nucleotide sequence: TGCAGCGTTCGACTTCTGGGGACAGGGAGCACAGATACGCAGTATTTT. It is translated as CSVRLLGTGSTDTQYF. The chain carries TRBV29-1 and TRBJ2-3, with TRBD1 identical over 9 bases. V lost 5 bases, J lost 0 bases, and 9 bases stayed unmatched. The CDR3 totals 16 residues. Germline values: CDR1 SQVTM, CDR2 ANQGSEA.

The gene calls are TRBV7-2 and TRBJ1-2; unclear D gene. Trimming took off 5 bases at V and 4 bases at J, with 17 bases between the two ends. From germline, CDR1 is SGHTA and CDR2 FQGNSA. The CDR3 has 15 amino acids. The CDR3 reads CASSPGPSLSYGYTF. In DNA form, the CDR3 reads TGTGCCAGCAGCCCCGGACCCAGCTTGAGCTATGGCTACACCTTC.

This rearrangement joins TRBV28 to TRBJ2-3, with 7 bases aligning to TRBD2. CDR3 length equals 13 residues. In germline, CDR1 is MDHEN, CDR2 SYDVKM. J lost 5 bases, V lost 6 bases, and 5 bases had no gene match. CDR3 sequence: CASRTPGGDTQYF. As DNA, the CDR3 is TGTGCCAGCAGGACACCGGGAGGAGATACGCAGTATTTT.